This T cell receptor (beta chain) comes out of a study of OX40 agonist ivuxolimab in advanced cancers. As for the study in general: A history of anti-PD-1, anti-PD-L1 or anti-CTLA-4 therapy was acceptable, and roughly 40% had some. Three patients, one with hepatocellular carcinoma and two with cutaneous melanoma, achieved partial responses. General study results and limits: Some patients who did not respond also had low normalized T-cell clonal expansion.

The study sampled blood at baseline, cycle 4 day 1, and cycle 7 day 1. Germline values: CDR1 SSHAT, CDR2 FNYEAQ (reference sequence). Deletions cut 0 bases from V and 2 bases from J, with 10 bases between. This CDR3 has 15 amino acids. The method was immunoSEQ multiplex PCR; TCRdb's version includes in-frame clones alone and lacks a portion of them. The sample has about 79,000 clones, 92% seen once. Points on this clone: Its matching antigen is unknown.

This receptor was obtained from an adult with an advanced solid tumor such as melanoma, head and neck, liver or kidney cancer. The sample here was CD4+ or CD8+ T cells sorted from blood, taken in a trial of the OX40 agonist ivuxolimab. The chain uses TRBV7-7 and TRBJ2-5; no clear D. The CDR3 DNA sequence: TGTGCCAGCAGCTTAGCAGGGCCCCAACAAGAGACCCAGTACTTC. This encodes CASSLAGPQQETQYF.